This T cell receptor (beta chain) was observed in a study of T cell responses to AZD1222 COVID-19 vaccine. Findings and limits, study-wide: Unmutated variant regions are reportedly the target of nearly half of TCRs that are spike-specific. White British donors predominated, females outnumbered males, and clonal diversity was possibly underestimated.

Only in-frame clones appear in the TCRdb table, and some are missing; sequencing was by immunoSEQ multiplex PCR. The sample lists about 130,000 clones; 70% to 90% were seen once. The CDR3 has 14 amino acids. Germline CDR1 MDHEN, CDR2 SYDVKM. V shed 2 bases and J shed 6 bases, with 11 bases lying between them. On this clone itself: Its antigen remains unidentified.

The chain joins TRBV28 to TRBJ1-5, with a possible D match to TRBD1 (5 bases). The material sequenced was peripheral blood, taken on day 0 of AZD1222 vaccination. The clonotype originates from an adult in good health. Here the CDR3 DNA reads TGTGCCAGCAGTTTAAATGAGGGGTTTCAGCCCCAGCATTTT. Amino acids: CASSLNEGFQPQHF.